Listed below are T cell receptor beta chains from one sample, sequenced in a study of T cell repertoires in cytomegalovirus infection. TCRdb called the reads again in MiXCR, with one record for every CDR3 protein. Of about 490,000 distinct CDR3 sequences listed, about 30% are singletons. Input material: PBMCs. The origin of the receptors is a human donor in good health (CMV status not recorded). Some clones in this sample may be carry-over from other donors' samples. Both conserved end residues are part of each CDR3. The D gene is left open where the match is weak. Rows may omit the clone size; those that give it use once, few, many or a size class.

J gene	clone size	D gene	V gene	CDR3 protein	CDR3 DNA
TRBJ2-5	-	TRBD2	TRBV29-1	CSVVGSGSRETQYF	TGCAGCGTTGTAGGTAGCGGGAGTCGGGAGACCCAGTACTTC
TRBJ2-2	-	-	TRBV7-2	CASSLARLAWGELFF	TGTGCCAGCAGCTTAGCTCGGTTAGCGTGGGGGGAGCTGTTTTTT
TRBJ2-1	many	TRBD2	TRBV7-2	CASSLVGGSRNEQFF	TGTGCCAGCAGCTTAGTTGGCGGGAGTAGGAATGAGCAGTTCTTC
TRBJ2-1	-	TRBD2	TRBV5-8	CASTAGRISYNEQFF	TGTGCCAGCACCGCCGGGAGGATCTCCTACAATGAGCAGTTCTTC
TRBJ2-3	many	TRBD2	TRBV7-2	CASSNQAGGPYTQYF	TGTGCCAGCAGCAACCAAGCGGGAGGGCCATATACGCAGTATTTT
TRBJ2-7	many	TRBD2	TRBV10-3	CAITGLAGSYEQYF	TGTGCCATCACGGGACTAGCGGGCTCCTACGAGCAGTACTTC
TRBJ1-6	-	TRBD1	TRBV27	CASSFRTGSSYNSPLHF	TGTGCCAGCAGTTTTCGGACAGGGAGCTCCTATAATTCACCCCTCCACTTT
TRBJ2-5	-	TRBD1	TRBV7-2	CASSSGQGEETQYF	TGTGCCAGCAGCTCCGGACAGGGAGAAGAGACCCAGTACTTC
TRBJ1-1	-	-	TRBV28	CASRRGRRRNLNTEAFF	TGTGCCAGCAGACGCGGGCGTCGGCGGAACCTAAACACTGAAGCTTTCTTT
TRBJ1-1	few	TRBD1	TRBV6-2/TRBV6-3	CASRGKDRDRGVRTEAFF	TGTGCCAGCAGGGGAAAAGACCGGGACAGGGGCGTTCGCACTGAAGCTTTCTTT
TRBJ1-1	few	-	TRBV11-3	CASSSTPRTVAFF	TGTGCCAGCAGCTCAACTCCCCGGACAGTGGCTTTCTTT
TRBJ2-7	-	-	TRBV6-2/TRBV6-3	CASSYSGNSYEQYF	TGTGCCAGCAGTTACTCGGGTAACTCCTACGAGCAGTACTTC
TRBJ2-5	few	TRBD1	TRBV7-6	CASSSPTGGSETQYF	TGTGCCAGCAGCTCACCGACAGGGGGCTCGGAGACCCAGTACTTC
TRBJ1-5	many	TRBD1	TRBV7-8	CASSVRDRDLNQPQHF	TGTGCCAGCAGCGTAAGGGACAGGGACCTAAATCAGCCCCAGCATTTT
TRBJ2-1	few	-	TRBV19	CASSPGRPDEQFF	TGTGCCAGTAGTCCTGGGCGTCCGGATGAGCAGTTCTTC
TRBJ2-7	-	TRBD1	TRBV2	CASSEADRVSYEQYF	TGTGCCAGCAGTGAAGCGGACAGGGTTTCCTACGAGCAGTACTTC
TRBJ2-5	-	TRBD2	TRBV19	CASSTGLAGKQETQYF	TGTGCCAGTAGTACGGGACTAGCGGGAAAGCAAGAGACCCAGTACTTC
TRBJ2-5	-	TRBD2	TRBV19	CASRSGSGQETQYF	TGTGCCAGTAGGAGCGGGAGCGGTCAAGAGACCCAGTACTTC
TRBJ2-2	many	TRBD1	TRBV6-2/TRBV6-3	CAISPGQTSIQNTGELFF	TGTGCCATCTCACCGGGACAGACTTCCATTCAGAACACCGGGGAGCTGTTTTTT
TRBJ1-1	-	-	TRBV6-5	CASSYGTSGTEAFF	TGTGCCAGCAGTTACGGGACATCCGGCACTGAAGCTTTCTTT
TRBJ2-7	-	-	TRBV20-1	CSARRTEEQYF	TGCAGTGCTAGACGGACAGAGGAGCAGTACTTC
TRBJ2-1	many	TRBD2	TRBV7-6	CASSLLAGGGVREQFF	TGTGCCAGCAGCCTTCTAGCGGGAGGAGGGGTGCGAGAGCAGTTCTTC
TRBJ1-3	-	TRBD1	TRBV7-2	CASSFGQASSGNTIYF	TGTGCCAGCAGCTTTGGACAGGCCAGCTCTGGAAACACCATATATTTT
TRBJ2-5	few	-	TRBV2	CASSATKIQETQYF	TGTGCCAGCAGTGCGACAAAGATCCAAGAGACCCAGTACTTC
TRBJ2-1	-	-	TRBV2	CASSDVGNNEQFF	TGTGCCAGCAGTGATGTAGGGAACAATGAGCAGTTCTTC
TRBJ2-3	-	-	TRBV20-1	CSARGSDTQYF	TGCAGTGCTCGGGGTTCAGATACGCAGTATTTT
TRBJ2-5	few	-	TRBV12-3/TRBV12-4	CASSLGAGGETQYF	TGTGCCAGCAGTTTAGGGGCGGGCGGAGAGACCCAGTACTTC
TRBJ1-2	-	-	TRBV28	CASRSQFSGGYTF	TGTGCCAGCAGATCCCAGTTTAGCGGTGGCTACACCTTC
TRBJ1-2	many	-	TRBV7-9	CASSLDQTPNYGYTF	TGTGCCAGCAGCTTAGACCAAACGCCGAACTATGGCTACACCTTC
TRBJ2-1	-	-	TRBV12-3/TRBV12-4	CASTPQSGKSANEQFF	TGTGCCAGCACCCCTCAGAGTGGGAAGTCCGCGAATGAGCAGTTCTTC
TRBJ1-2	few	-	TRBV19	CASSNRQSYGYTF	TGTGCCAGTAGTAATCGACAGTCCTATGGCTACACCTTC
TRBJ1-4	few	TRBD1	TRBV10-3	CAISGDRGLEKLFF	TGTGCCATCAGTGGCGACAGGGGGCTTGAAAAACTGTTTTTT
TRBJ1-2	-	-	TRBV12-3/TRBV12-4	CASSLGSFYGYTF	TGTGCCAGCAGTTTGGGCAGCTTCTATGGCTACACCTTC
TRBJ1-1	few	-	TRBV27	CASRGLGEAFF	TGTGCCAGCAGGGGTTTAGGTGAAGCTTTCTTT
TRBJ2-5	-	-	TRBV20-1	CSAGHLRATLRETQYF	TGCAGTGCTGGACACCTCCGGGCCACCCTAAGGGAGACCCAGTACTTC
TRBJ2-3	-	-	TRBV12-3/TRBV12-4	CASDTGSDTQYF	TGTGCCAGCGACACGGGATCAGATACGCAGTATTTT
TRBJ2-4	-	-	TRBV6-2/TRBV6-3	CASSYSHRVDIQYF	TGTGCCAGCAGTTACTCCCACAGGGTGGACATTCAGTACTTC
TRBJ2-5	-	-	TRBV11-2	CASSLREGLGETQYF	TGTGCCAGCAGCTTGCGAGAAGGACTGGGAGAGACCCAGTACTTC
TRBJ2-3	-	TRBD2	TRBV4-1	CASSQGSPSGRDTQYF	TGCGCCAGCAGCCAAGGAAGTCCTAGCGGGAGAGATACGCAGTATTTT
TRBJ1-2	-	-	TRBV12-3/TRBV12-4	CASDGGNYGYTF	TGTGCCAGCGACGGGGGCAACTATGGCTACACCTTC
TRBJ2-5	-	-	TRBV6-5	CASSYSLLEEETQYF	TGTGCCAGCAGTTACTCCCTACTCGAGGAAGAGACCCAGTACTTC
TRBJ2-2	few	-	TRBV7-2	CASSRTRLNTGELFF	TGTGCCAGCAGCCGCACCAGGTTGAACACCGGGGAGCTGTTTTTT
TRBJ1-6	few	-	TRBV20-1	CSARGSGRGNSPLHF	TGCAGTGCTAGAGGTTCTGGGCGGGGAAATTCACCCCTCCACTTT
TRBJ1-2	-	TRBD1	TRBV11-3	CASSHGQGGTYGYTF	TGTGCCAGCAGCCACGGACAGGGGGGGACCTATGGCTACACCTTC
TRBJ2-1	-	-	TRBV7-8	CASSLVPRGGGYNEQFF	TGTGCCAGCAGCTTAGTTCCCAGGGGGGGAGGGTACAATGAGCAGTTCTTC
TRBJ2-2	many	TRBD2	TRBV7-8	CASSTKPGLAGGPNTGELFF	TGTGCCAGCAGCACAAAACCCGGACTGGCGGGAGGCCCCAACACCGGGGAGCTGTTTTTT
TRBJ1-1	-	TRBD1	TRBV7-6	CASSGEGTGVTEAFF	TGTGCCAGCAGCGGAGAAGGGACAGGGGTGACTGAAGCTTTCTTT
TRBJ1-1	-	-	TRBV12-3/TRBV12-4	CASSRSRAGEAFF	TGTGCCAGCAGCCGCTCCCGGGCTGGTGAAGCTTTCTTT
TRBJ1-2	-	-	TRBV3-1	CASSQRQANYGYTF	TGTGCCAGCAGCCAAAGACAGGCTAACTATGGCTACACCTTC
TRBJ1-5	-	TRBD1	TRBV12-3/TRBV12-4	CASRPGQGAGQPQHF	TGTGCCAGCAGACCCGGACAGGGGGCCGGGCAGCCCCAGCATTTT
TRBJ1-1	few	-	TRBV12-3/TRBV12-4	CASRYRAPTEAFF	TGTGCCAGCAGGTACAGGGCCCCCACTGAAGCTTTCTTT
TRBJ2-1	-	-	TRBV7-2	CASSTLREGEQFF	TGTGCCAGCAGCACCCTCCGGGAAGGTGAGCAGTTCTTC
TRBJ2-1	-	-	TRBV2	CASRRPSYNEQFF	TGTGCCAGCCGGCGGCCTTCCTACAATGAGCAGTTCTTC
TRBJ2-1	many	-	TRBV7-6	CASARPSSSISDEQFF	TGTGCCAGCGCCCGCCCATCCAGCTCTATAAGCGATGAGCAGTTCTTC
TRBJ1-1	few	-	TRBV19	CASTIEGGYTEAFF	TGTGCCAGTACCATCGAGGGGGGGTACACTGAAGCTTTCTTT
TRBJ1-2	few	-	TRBV7-9	CASSSGGYTF	TGTGCCAGCAGCTCCGGGGGCTACACCTTC
TRBJ1-1	-	-	TRBV7-2	CASSLVSGHLLEAFF	TGTGCCAGCAGCTTAGTGTCGGGACACCTCCTTGAAGCTTTCTTT
TRBJ2-3	many	TRBD1	TRBV7-8	CASSLDRGLLRTDTQYF	TGTGCCAGCAGCTTAGACAGGGGGCTGTTGAGGACAGATACGCAGTATTTT
TRBJ1-1	-	-	TRBV5-1	CASSRTQENTEAFF	TGCGCCAGCAGCCGTACACAGGAGAACACTGAAGCTTTCTTT
TRBJ1-5	many	TRBD1	TRBV7-8	CASSSSGTGFDPQHF	TGTGCCAGCAGCTCCTCGGGGACAGGGTTTGATCCCCAGCATTTT